A selection of T cell receptor beta chains follows, all from one sample in a study. TCRdb fed the RT-PCR reads into MiXCR, producing one record per CDR3 protein. The table lists almost 700,000 distinct CDR3 sequences, 14% of them singletons, with 3% to 4.5% in the top ten. Input material: memory CD4+ T cells from blood. All receptors derive from a female donor in good health, serving as a healthy control. Both conserved end residues are part of each CDR3. The D gene is left open where the match is weak. Clone size is stated in some rows and not others, as once, few, many or a class when expanded.

clone size: -; D gene: TRBD1; J gene: TRBJ1-2; V gene: TRBV19; CDR3 DNA: TGTGCCAGTAGTACCCCCTGGCAGGGGGGCTATGGCTACACCTTC; CDR3 protein: CASSTPWQGGYGYTF
clone size: few; D gene: -; J gene: TRBJ2-3; V gene: TRBV2; CDR3 DNA: TGTGCCAGCAACCGCCCAGATACGCAGTATTTT; CDR3 protein: CASNRPDTQYF
clone size: -; D gene: TRBD1; J gene: TRBJ1-4; V gene: TRBV12-3/TRBV12-4; CDR3 DNA: TGTGCCAGCAGTGACGACAGGGCGGCTAATGAAAAACTGTTTTTT; CDR3 protein: CASSDDRAANEKLFF
clone size: few; D gene: TRBD1; J gene: TRBJ1-5; V gene: TRBV28; CDR3 DNA: TGTGCCAGCGGTGAACAGGGGAGGCGGCAGCCCCAGCATTTT; CDR3 protein: CASGEQGRRQPQHF
clone size: many; D gene: TRBD2; J gene: TRBJ2-7; V gene: TRBV6-5; CDR3 DNA: TGTGCCAGCAGCCCTGAAGAGCCGGGACTAGCGGATGCCTACGAGCAGTACTTC; CDR3 protein: CASSPEEPGLADAYEQYF
clone size: -; D gene: -; J gene: TRBJ2-1; V gene: TRBV20-1; CDR3 DNA: TGCAGTGCTAGCGGGAGAAGGATTGAGCAGTTCTTC; CDR3 protein: CSASGRRIEQFF
clone size: -; D gene: -; J gene: TRBJ2-7; V gene: TRBV7-2; CDR3 DNA: TGTGCCAGCAGCCCCGGGACATCATTTGGCGAGCAGTACTTC; CDR3 protein: CASSPGTSFGEQYF
clone size: once; D gene: -; J gene: TRBJ1-5; V gene: TRBV28; CDR3 DNA: TGTGCCAGCAGTCCCGGACAGTCGCATCAGCCCCAGCATTTT; CDR3 protein: CASSPGQSHQPQHF
clone size: -; D gene: TRBD2; J gene: TRBJ2-3; V gene: TRBV15; CDR3 DNA: TGTGCCACCAGCAGAGGTCTTCTAGCGGGGAACACAGATACGCAGTATTTT; CDR3 protein: CATSRGLLAGNTDTQYF
clone size: few; D gene: -; J gene: TRBJ2-3; V gene: TRBV20-1; CDR3 DNA: TGCAGTGCCCGGCGGTCCTGGCAGTATTTT; CDR3 protein: CSARRSWQYF
clone size: many; D gene: -; J gene: TRBJ1-5; V gene: TRBV12-3/TRBV12-4; CDR3 DNA: TGTGCCAGCAGTTCAAAAGACGACGGTAGCAATCAGCCCCAGCATTTT; CDR3 protein: CASSSKDDGSNQPQHF
clone size: -; D gene: TRBD2; J gene: TRBJ2-3; V gene: TRBV7-9; CDR3 DNA: TGTGCCAGCAGCTTAGCGAATAGCGGGGGGGCCGTAGATACGCAGTATTTT; CDR3 protein: CASSLANSGGAVDTQYF
clone size: few; D gene: TRBD1; J gene: TRBJ2-7; V gene: TRBV24-1; CDR3 DNA: TGTGCCACCAGTGACCAGGACAGGGACGAGCAGTACTTC; CDR3 protein: CATSDQDRDEQYF
clone size: -; D gene: TRBD1; J gene: TRBJ1-1; V gene: TRBV20-1; CDR3 DNA: TGCAGTGCTAGGGGACAGCTGGGTTACACTGAAGCTTTCTTT; CDR3 protein: CSARGQLGYTEAFF
clone size: -; D gene: TRBD2; J gene: TRBJ2-3; V gene: TRBV7-2; CDR3 DNA: TGTGCCAGCAGCCGACCGGGACTAGCGGGTACAAATACGCAGTATTTT; CDR3 protein: CASSRPGLAGTNTQYF
clone size: few; D gene: TRBD1; J gene: TRBJ2-7; V gene: TRBV2; CDR3 DNA: TGTGCCAGCACTCGCCTTGGACAGGGCTACGAGCAGTACTTC; CDR3 protein: CASTRLGQGYEQYF
clone size: -; D gene: -; J gene: TRBJ1-1; V gene: TRBV21-1; CDR3 DNA: TGTGCCAGCAGCATAAGGCAGGGGGGCGACACTGAAGCTTTCTTT; CDR3 protein: CASSIRQGGDTEAFF
clone size: few; D gene: TRBD1; J gene: TRBJ2-7; V gene: TRBV5-6; CDR3 DNA: TGTGCCAGCAGCTTGGGGGGCCTTCGGACAGGGGTCACCTACGAGCAGTACTTC; CDR3 protein: CASSLGGLRTGVTYEQYF
clone size: -; D gene: -; J gene: TRBJ2-1; V gene: TRBV7-7; CDR3 DNA: TGTGCCAGCAGCTCCGGACGGGGGGCTTACAATGAGCAGTTCTTC; CDR3 protein: CASSSGRGAYNEQFF
clone size: few; D gene: TRBD1; J gene: TRBJ1-2; V gene: TRBV20-1; CDR3 DNA: TGCAGTGCTAGAGAGGGGACAGAGGTGGCCGGCTACACCTTC; CDR3 protein: CSAREGTEVAGYTF
clone size: few; D gene: -; J gene: TRBJ2-3; V gene: TRBV20-1; CDR3 DNA: TGCAGTGCTAGAAGGGGGGGGGCAGCCACAGATACGCAGTATTTT; CDR3 protein: CSARRGGAATDTQYF
clone size: -; D gene: -; J gene: TRBJ2-1; V gene: TRBV6-1; CDR3 DNA: TGTGCCAGCAGACGACTGGGAAACAATGAGCAGTTCTTC; CDR3 protein: CASRRLGNNEQFF
clone size: -; D gene: -; J gene: TRBJ2-7; V gene: TRBV20-1; CDR3 DNA: TGCAGTGCTGGAGACGGGGCGGGACACGAGCAGTACTTC; CDR3 protein: CSAGDGAGHEQYF
clone size: few; D gene: -; J gene: TRBJ1-2; V gene: TRBV20-1; CDR3 DNA: TGCAGTGCTAGAGAAAATGGGGACGGAAGAAACTATGGCTACACCTTC; CDR3 protein: CSARENGDGRNYGYTF
clone size: few; D gene: TRBD2; J gene: TRBJ2-2; V gene: TRBV5-6; CDR3 DNA: TGTGCCAGCAGTTATATAGCGGGAGGGCCGACCGGGGAGCTGTTTTTT; CDR3 protein: CASSYIAGGPTGELFF
clone size: many; D gene: TRBD2; J gene: TRBJ2-3; V gene: TRBV6-5; CDR3 DNA: TGTGCCAGCAGTGCCCTTGCTCTAGCGGGAACAGATACGCAGTATTTT; CDR3 protein: CASSALALAGTDTQYF
clone size: -; D gene: -; J gene: TRBJ2-7; V gene: TRBV10-3; CDR3 DNA: TGTGCCATCAGTGAACGACCTAACGGAGAGCAGTACTTC; CDR3 protein: CAISERPNGEQYF
clone size: -; D gene: -; J gene: TRBJ1-3; V gene: TRBV20-1; CDR3 DNA: TGCAGTGCTAGAGATAGGAGTCGTGCAGGGGCCCCCTCTGGAAACACCATATATTTT; CDR3 protein: CSARDRSRAGAPSGNTIYF
clone size: few; D gene: -; J gene: TRBJ2-1; V gene: TRBV5-1; CDR3 DNA: TGCGCCAGCAGCCCCGATCCTACTATGGCTTCGGGAAGAAATGAGCAGTTCTTC; CDR3 protein: CASSPDPTMASGRNEQFF
clone size: few; D gene: -; J gene: TRBJ2-7; V gene: TRBV6-5; CDR3 DNA: TGTGCCAGCAGTTACAGACTAGCCTACGAGCAGTACTTC; CDR3 protein: CASSYRLAYEQYF
clone size: many; D gene: -; J gene: TRBJ1-2; V gene: TRBV5-1; CDR3 DNA: TGCGCCAGCAGCTTGCGTGGACAGAGAGGCTACACCTTC; CDR3 protein: CASSLRGQRGYTF
clone size: -; D gene: -; J gene: TRBJ1-6; V gene: TRBV7-9; CDR3 DNA: TGTGCCAGCAGCTTAGTCCCCCTTGGTAGCCCTGGCTCCTATAATTCACCCCTCCACTTT; CDR3 protein: CASSLVPLGSPGSYNSPLHF
clone size: many; D gene: -; J gene: TRBJ2-3; V gene: TRBV15; CDR3 DNA: TGTGCCACCAGCAGAGATAAGCCCGATACGCAGTATTTT; CDR3 protein: CATSRDKPDTQYF
clone size: many; D gene: -; J gene: TRBJ2-7; V gene: TRBV4-3; CDR3 DNA: TGCGCCAGCAGCCAAGGGCCGGGCTCGGACTACGAGCAGTACTTC; CDR3 protein: CASSQGPGSDYEQYF
clone size: few; D gene: -; J gene: TRBJ1-4; V gene: TRBV7-9; CDR3 DNA: TGTGCCAGCAGCCCGTCCTCGTCACGGGGTGATGAAAAACTGTTTTTT; CDR3 protein: CASSPSSSRGDEKLFF
clone size: -; D gene: TRBD2; J gene: TRBJ2-5; V gene: TRBV20-1; CDR3 DNA: TGCAGTGCTAGACCGATTAAGGCGGGAGCCGCGGAGACCCAGTACTTC; CDR3 protein: CSARPIKAGAAETQYF
clone size: few; D gene: -; J gene: TRBJ2-3; V gene: TRBV20-1; CDR3 DNA: TGCAGTGCTAGGGGGGTCGTATCGGCCCGTACGCAGTATTTT; CDR3 protein: CSARGVVSARTQYF
clone size: many; D gene: -; J gene: TRBJ2-3; V gene: TRBV5-1; CDR3 DNA: TGCGCCAGCAGCTCCAGCCGTGAGGGAGGTACGCAGTATTTT; CDR3 protein: CASSSSREGGTQYF
clone size: few; D gene: -; J gene: TRBJ2-1; V gene: TRBV6-2/TRBV6-3; CDR3 DNA: TGTGCCAGCAGTTACCGCATAGGGAGGCAGTTCTTC; CDR3 protein: CASSYRIGRQFF
clone size: many; D gene: -; J gene: TRBJ1-1; V gene: TRBV20-1; CDR3 DNA: TGCAGTGCACAGACGGCCACGAACACTGAAGCTTTCTTT; CDR3 protein: CSAQTATNTEAFF
clone size: -; D gene: TRBD2; J gene: TRBJ2-7; V gene: TRBV20-1; CDR3 DNA: TGCAGTGCTGGGGGGGGGGGAGCGTACTCCTACGAGCAGTACTTC; CDR3 protein: CSAGGGGAYSYEQYF
clone size: many; D gene: -; J gene: TRBJ2-2; V gene: TRBV9; CDR3 DNA: TGTGCCAGCAGCGTAGCCGCGACAGGCCGGGGGGAGCTGTTTTTT; CDR3 protein: CASSVAATGRGELFF
clone size: -; D gene: TRBD1; J gene: TRBJ1-3; V gene: TRBV5-4; CDR3 DNA: TGTGCCAGCAGCCTACAGGGGTCCCGCTTAGCTGGAAACACCATATATTTT; CDR3 protein: CASSLQGSRLAGNTIYF
clone size: few; D gene: -; J gene: TRBJ1-1; V gene: TRBV5-1; CDR3 DNA: TGCGCCAGCAGCTGGGGCCCGGGCAGCATGAACACTGAAGCTTTCTTT; CDR3 protein: CASSWGPGSMNTEAFF
clone size: few; D gene: -; J gene: TRBJ1-4; V gene: TRBV10-3; CDR3 DNA: TGTGCCATCAGTGTTGACAGAAATGAAAAACTGTTTTTT; CDR3 protein: CAISVDRNEKLFF
clone size: -; D gene: -; J gene: TRBJ1-1; V gene: TRBV18; CDR3 DNA: TGTGCCAGCTCACCACTGGGGTGGAACACTGAAGCTTTCTTT; CDR3 protein: CASSPLGWNTEAFF
clone size: -; D gene: TRBD1; J gene: TRBJ1-2; V gene: TRBV4-3; CDR3 DNA: TGCGCCAGCCTACAGGACAGGAATTTTAACTATGGCTACACCTTC; CDR3 protein: CASLQDRNFNYGYTF
clone size: many; D gene: TRBD2; J gene: TRBJ2-7; V gene: TRBV10-3; CDR3 DNA: TGTGCCATCAGTGAGTCCGGGACTAGCTACGAGCAGTACTTC; CDR3 protein: CAISESGTSYEQYF
clone size: few; D gene: TRBD2; J gene: TRBJ2-1; V gene: TRBV9; CDR3 DNA: TGTGCCAGCAGCTCACCAGAGGGACTAGCTTTAAGTGAGCAGTTCTTC; CDR3 protein: CASSSPEGLALSEQFF
clone size: few; D gene: TRBD1; J gene: TRBJ1-4; V gene: TRBV5-1; CDR3 DNA: TGCGCCAGCAGCTTGGCGGACAGGGGTGAAAAACTGTTTTTT; CDR3 protein: CASSLADRGEKLFF
clone size: -; D gene: -; J gene: TRBJ2-2; V gene: TRBV5-1; CDR3 DNA: TGCGCCAGCAGCTTGGATGTTGTGAACACCGGGGAGCTGTTTTTT; CDR3 protein: CASSLDVVNTGELFF
clone size: -; D gene: -; J gene: TRBJ2-1; V gene: TRBV7-2; CDR3 DNA: TGTGCCAGCAGCTCGCTAGGGGGTTCCTACAATGAGCAGTTCTTC; CDR3 protein: CASSSLGGSYNEQFF
clone size: many; D gene: TRBD1; J gene: TRBJ2-7; V gene: TRBV5-5; CDR3 DNA: TGTGCCAGCAGCGCGGCTGCTGGACAGGGCTACGAGCAGTACTTC; CDR3 protein: CASSAAAGQGYEQYF
clone size: -; D gene: -; J gene: TRBJ1-1; V gene: TRBV20-1; CDR3 DNA: TGCAGTGCTAGATCCCGCTCTACTGAAGCTTTCTTT; CDR3 protein: CSARSRSTEAFF
clone size: few; D gene: TRBD2; J gene: TRBJ2-1; V gene: TRBV5-1; CDR3 DNA: TGCGCCAGCAGCTTGGATCTCGAGACTAGCGGGAGGACTGAACACAATGAGCAGTTCTTC; CDR3 protein: CASSLDLETSGRTEHNEQFF